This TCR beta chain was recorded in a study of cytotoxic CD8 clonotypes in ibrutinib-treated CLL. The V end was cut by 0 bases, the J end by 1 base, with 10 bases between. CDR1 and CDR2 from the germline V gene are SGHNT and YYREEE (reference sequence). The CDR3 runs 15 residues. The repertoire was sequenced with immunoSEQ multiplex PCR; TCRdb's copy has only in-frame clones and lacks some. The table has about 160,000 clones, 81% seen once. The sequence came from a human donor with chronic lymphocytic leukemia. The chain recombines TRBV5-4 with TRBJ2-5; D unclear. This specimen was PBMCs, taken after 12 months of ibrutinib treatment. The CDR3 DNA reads TGTGCCAGCAGCTTGGGCTACAGCTCCCAAGAGACCCAGTACTTC. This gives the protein CASSLGYSSQETQYF.